A selection of T cell receptor beta chains follows, all from one sample in a study of glioma-infiltrating T cells after dendritic cell vaccination. Repertoires were generated with immunoSEQ multiplex PCR, while TCRdb's copy carries only in-frame clones and drops some. Of 75,000 to 100,000 clones in the sample, 75% to 85% were seen once. The source was blood, collected before dendritic cell vaccination. The receptors here all came from a human donor with glioblastoma. Both conserved end residues are part of each CDR3. A D gene is named only where the DNA matches it firmly. Rows may omit the clone size; those that give it use once, few, many or a size class.

clone_size | j_call | d_call | v_call | cdr3_aa | cdr3_nt
. | TRBJ2-2 | TRBD2 | TRBV18 | CASSPISGSGTGELFF | TGTGCCAGCTCACCCATTAGCGGGAGTGGCACCGGGGAGCTGTTTTTT
. | TRBJ2-5 | TRBD1 | TRBV6-1 | CASSRDRGRRETQYF | TGTGCCAGCAGCCGTGACAGGGGACGAAGAGAGACCCAGTACTTC
. | TRBJ1-4 | . | TRBV4-2 | CASSQEVRGEKLFF | TGTGCCAGCAGCCAAGAAGTGAGAGGTGAAAAACTGTTTTTT
. | TRBJ2-3 | TRBD1 | TRBV29-1 | CSVVTGVNPDTQYF | TGCAGCGTCGTTACAGGGGTCAATCCAGATACGCAGTATTTT
. | TRBJ1-1 | . | TRBV4-1 | CASSRRVAGNTEAFF | TGCGCCAGCAGCCGCAGGGTGGCTGGGAACACTGAAGCTTTCTTT
. | TRBJ2-2 | . | TRBV7-3 | CASSTGTNTGELFF | TGTGCCAGCAGCACAGGGACTAATACCGGGGAGCTGTTTTTT
. | TRBJ1-4 | TRBD1 | TRBV4-2 | CASSLQSSGGANEKLFF | TGTGCCAGCAGCCTACAGAGCTCAGGGGGCGCAAATGAAAAACTGTTTTTT
. | TRBJ2-1 | . | TRBV9 | CASSVHFSYNEQFF | TGTGCCAGCAGTGTACATTTCTCCTACAATGAGCAGTTCTTC
. | TRBJ2-5 | TRBD2 | TRBV30 | CALSLGAGGETQYF | TGTGCCCTATCATTGGGTGCGGGAGGAGAGACCCAGTACTTC
. | TRBJ2-7 | . | TRBV6-6 | CASSPQDYEQYF | TGTGCCAGCAGTCCACAGGACTACGAGCAGTACTTC
. | TRBJ1-2 | . | TRBV5-6 | CASSFGLISDYGYTF | TGTGCCAGCAGCTTCGGACTCATCTCCGACTATGGCTACACCTTC
. | TRBJ1-5 | TRBD1 | TRBV19 | CASNGQGIFNQPQHF | TGTGCCAGCAACGGACAGGGGATTTTTAATCAGCCCCAGCATTTT
. | TRBJ1-2 | TRBD1 | TRBV6-4 | CASRPSGTGGREGYTF | TGTGCCAGCAGACCCTCCGGGACAGGGGGACGGGAGGGCTACACCTTC
. | TRBJ1-2 | TRBD1 | TRBV29-1 | CSVGGGQGYGYTF | TGCAGCGTTGGGGGTGGACAGGGCTATGGCTACACCTTC
. | TRBJ1-1 | . | TRBV5-4 | CASTPINADTEAFF | TGTGCCAGCACCCCCATTAATGCGGACACTGAAGCTTTCTTT
once | TRBJ2-7 | TRBD1 | TRBV7-9 | CASSLQGAGEQYF | TGTGCCAGCAGCTTACAGGGGGCGGGTGAGCAGTACTTC
once | TRBJ1-1 | . | TRBV7-9 | CASSSYSGIEAFF | TGTGCCAGCAGCTCGTACAGCGGAATTGAAGCTTTCTTT
. | TRBJ2-7 | TRBD1 | TRBV9 | CASSPGQVPAYEQYF | TGTGCCAGCAGCCCGGGACAGGTCCCTGCCTACGAGCAGTACTTC
. | TRBJ1-6 | TRBD1 | TRBV7-2 | CASSLGQGYRSPLHF | TGTGCCAGCAGCTTAGGACAGGGGTATCGGTCACCCCTCCACTTT
. | TRBJ1-1 | . | TRBV6-4 | CASSATGNTEAFF | TGTGCCAGCAGTGCCACAGGGAACACTGAAGCTTTCTTT
. | TRBJ2-1 | . | TRBV6-5 | CASSYSAPLDEQFF | TGTGCCAGCAGTTACTCGGCCCCTTTGGATGAGCAGTTCTTC
. | TRBJ2-5 | . | TRBV5-1 | CASSPGGTVYQETQYF | TGCGCCAGCAGCCCGGGGGGGACAGTGTACCAAGAGACCCAGTACTTC
once | TRBJ2-7 | . | TRBV6-4 | CARNVNCESWYEQYF | TGTGCCAGAAACGTGAATTGTGAGTCATGGTACGAGCAGTACTTC
. | TRBJ2-7 | TRBD1 | TRBV7-9 | CASSAGTVYEQYF | TGTGCCAGCAGCGCCGGGACAGTCTACGAGCAGTACTTC
. | TRBJ1-6 | . | TRBV11-2 | CASSLGAGDNSPLHF | TGTGCCAGCAGCTTAGGGGCAGGGGATAATTCACCCCTCCACTTT
few | TRBJ2-1 | . | TRBV11-3 | CASSPLNGNEQFF | TGTGCCAGCAGCCCACTAAACGGCAATGAGCAGTTCTTC
. | TRBJ2-7 | . | TRBV30 | CAWSNPGIDEQYF | TGTGCCTGGAGTAATCCGGGGATCGACGAGCAGTACTTC
. | TRBJ1-2 | . | TRBV25-1 | CASSESGSSNYGYTF | TGTGCCAGCAGTGAATCGGGATCTTCTAACTATGGCTACACCTTC
. | TRBJ2-7 | TRBD1 | TRBV5-6 | CASSLAGTAFYEQYF | TGTGCCAGCAGCTTGGCCGGGACAGCCTTTTACGAGCAGTACTTC
. | TRBJ2-1 | TRBD2 | TRBV5-1 | CASSLNPGLAGMEQFF | TGCGCCAGCAGCCTGAACCCGGGACTAGCGGGGATGGAGCAGTTCTTC